A single sample is the source of the 6 T cell receptor beta chains below, sequenced in a study of blood T cell repertoires in COVID-19. Some clones are missing from TCRdb's copy, which holds only in-frame ones; the method was immunoSEQ multiplex PCR. The sample has 250,000 or so clones, approximately 89% seen once. The sample was PBMCs or T cells enriched from blood (not recorded which). These receptors were collected from a woman aged 40 to 55 who had been exposed to COVID-19.

V gene TRBV14 combines with J gene TRBJ2-7; D is unclear. V was cut by 0 bases and J by 2 bases, with 11 bases left in between. There are 15 residues in the CDR3. CDR1 SGHDN and CDR2 FVKESK come from the germline V gene. DNA of the CDR3: TGTGCCAGCAGCCAAGACCCAGACGGAGCCTACGAGCAGTACTTC. This gives the protein CASSQDPDGAYEQYF.

Points on this clone: Other nucleotide sequences from this sample produce the same CDR3. This chain links TRBV6-5 with TRBJ1-5; D gene uncertain. CDR1 and CDR2 from the germline V gene are MNHEY and SVGAGI. This CDR3 region has 14 residues. Trimming removed 6 bases from V and 0 bases from J, with 9 bases in between. The CDR3 protein is CASRQSYSNQPQHF. Here the CDR3 DNA reads TGTGCCAGCAGACAGTCGTATAGCAATCAGCCCCAGCATTTT.

V gene TRBV15 combines with J gene TRBJ2-3; 11 nucleotides line up with TRBD2. The CDR3 has 19 amino acids. V dropped 5 bases and J dropped 0; count of bases not matched to a gene: 13. Germline loops: CDR1 LNHNV, CDR2 YYDKDF (reference sequence). CDR3 in DNA: TGTGCCACCAGCCGCACCCTACTAGCGGGAGTCGGTAGCACAGATACGCAGTATTTT. Protein product: CATSRTLLAGVGSTDTQYF.

The genes are TRBV23-1 and TRBJ1-1, with 9 nucleotides matching TRBD1. TRBV23-1 is filed as an ORF, its function uncertain. This CDR3 is 21 amino acids long. V lost 0 bases, J lost 0 bases, and 17 bases stayed unmatched. CDR3 in DNA: TGCGCCAGCAGTCAATCCGAGGGGAAGACAGGGGGTAGGGAAATGAACACTGAAGCTTTCTTT. As protein: CASSQSEGKTGGREMNTEAFF.

The CDR3 loop reads CASSYRTGGYGYTF. For the CDR3, the DNA is TGTGCCAGCAGTTATAGGACAGGGGGTTATGGCTACACCTTC. The chain uses TRBV6-6 and TRBJ1-2; TRBD1 agrees at 10 bases. The trim removed 3 bases at V and 5 bases at J, leaving 3 bases unmatched. This CDR3 comprises 14 residues. Germline CDR1 and CDR2: MNHNY and SVGAGI (reference sequence).

This rearrangement joins TRBV18 to TRBJ1-5; TRBD1 matches at 7 bases. V dropped 3 bases and J dropped 0; count of bases not matched to a gene: 5. The CDR3 extends over 16 amino acids. Germline V gene sequence: CDR1 KGHSH, CDR2 LQKENI. The chain's CDR3 is CASSPGQVYSNQPQHF. The CDR3 DNA reads TGTGCCAGCTCACCCGGACAGGTATATAGCAATCAGCCCCAGCATTTT. Variable domain in full (rest from reference TRBV18 and TRBJ1-5): NAGVMQNPRHLVRRRGQEARLRCSPMKGHSHVYWYRQLPEEGLKFMVYLQKENIIDESGMPKERFSAEFPKEGPSILRIQQVVRGDSAAYFCASSPGQVYSNQPQHFGDGTRLSIL.